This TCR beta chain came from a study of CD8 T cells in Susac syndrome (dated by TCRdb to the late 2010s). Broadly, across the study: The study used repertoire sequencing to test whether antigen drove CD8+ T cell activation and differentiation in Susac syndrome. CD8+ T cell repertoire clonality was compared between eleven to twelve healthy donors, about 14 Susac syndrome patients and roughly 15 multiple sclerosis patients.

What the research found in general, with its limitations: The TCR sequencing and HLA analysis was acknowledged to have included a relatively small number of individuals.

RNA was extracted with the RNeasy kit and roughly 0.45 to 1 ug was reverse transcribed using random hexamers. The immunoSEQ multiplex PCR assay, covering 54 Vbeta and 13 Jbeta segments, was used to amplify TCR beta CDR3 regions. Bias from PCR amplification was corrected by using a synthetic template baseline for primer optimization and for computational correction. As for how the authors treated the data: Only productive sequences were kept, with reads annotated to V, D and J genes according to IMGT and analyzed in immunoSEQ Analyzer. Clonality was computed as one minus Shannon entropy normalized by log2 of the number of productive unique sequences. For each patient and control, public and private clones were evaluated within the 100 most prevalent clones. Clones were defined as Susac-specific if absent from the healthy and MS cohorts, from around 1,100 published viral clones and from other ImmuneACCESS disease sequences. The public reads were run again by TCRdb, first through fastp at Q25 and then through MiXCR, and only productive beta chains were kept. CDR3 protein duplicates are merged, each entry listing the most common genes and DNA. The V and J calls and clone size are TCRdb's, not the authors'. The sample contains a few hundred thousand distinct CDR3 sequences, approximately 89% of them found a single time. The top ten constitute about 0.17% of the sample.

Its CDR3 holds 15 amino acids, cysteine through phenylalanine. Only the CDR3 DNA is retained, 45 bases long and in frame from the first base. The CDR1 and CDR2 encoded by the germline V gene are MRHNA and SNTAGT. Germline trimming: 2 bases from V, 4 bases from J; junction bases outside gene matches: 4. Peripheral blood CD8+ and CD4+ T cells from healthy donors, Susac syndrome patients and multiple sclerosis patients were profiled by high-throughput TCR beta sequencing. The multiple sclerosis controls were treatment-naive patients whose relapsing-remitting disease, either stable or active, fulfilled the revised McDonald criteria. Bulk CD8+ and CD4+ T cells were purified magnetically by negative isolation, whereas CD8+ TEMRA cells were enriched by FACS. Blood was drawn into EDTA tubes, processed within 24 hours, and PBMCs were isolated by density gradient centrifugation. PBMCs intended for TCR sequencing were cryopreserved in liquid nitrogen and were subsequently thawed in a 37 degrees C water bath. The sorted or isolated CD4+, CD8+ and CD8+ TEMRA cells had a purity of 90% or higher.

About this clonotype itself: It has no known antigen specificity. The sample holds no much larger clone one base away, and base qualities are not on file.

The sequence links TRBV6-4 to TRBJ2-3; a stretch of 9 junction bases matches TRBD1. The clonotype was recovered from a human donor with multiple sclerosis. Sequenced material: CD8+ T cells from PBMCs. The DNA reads TGTGCCAGCAGTGACGGGACAGGGAGTGCAGATACGCAGTATTTT. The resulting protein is CASSDGTGSADTQYF.